Listed below are T cell receptor beta chains from one sample, sequenced in a study of beta chain features in type 1 diabetes. The protocol was immunoSEQ multiplex PCR, while the TCRdb copy is restricted to in-frame clones and leaves out a portion. This sample yields about 330,000 clones, of which 9.5% to 11% are seen a single time; roughly 0.014% belongs to the top ten. The sample was naive CD4+ T cells from blood. The origin of the receptors is a woman younger than 45 in good health. CDR3s include the opening cysteine and the closing phenylalanine or tryptophan. The D gene is left open where the match is weak. Clone size is shown for a subset of rows, as once, few, many or a class of expanded clone.

TRBV7-2	TRBJ2-2	17	few	TRBD2	TGTGCCAGCAGCTTCGCCGGACTAGCGGGAAACACCGGGGAGCTGTTTTTT	CASSFAGLAGNTGELFF
TRBV9	TRBJ2-7	13	NA	NA	TGTGCCAGCAGCGTAGCCGTGACGGCGGCGCAGTACTTC	CASSVAVTAAQYF
TRBV23-1	TRBJ2-7	15	NA	TRBD2	TGCGCCAGCAGTCAATGGCGGGGGATAAGCTACGAGCAGTACTTC	CASSQWRGISYEQYF
TRBV7-2	TRBJ1-5	15	NA	NA	TGTGCCAGCAGCACCGGGACATATGGAAATCAGCCCCAGCATTTT	CASSTGTYGNQPQHF
TRBV4-2	TRBJ2-7	15	few	TRBD2	TGTGCCAGCAGCCAAGATAGCGGGGGTTCCTACGAGCAGTACTTC	CASSQDSGGSYEQYF
TRBV9	TRBJ2-5	15	few	NA	TGTGCCAGCAGCGTAGCCCCCCAGGGGTTAGAGACCCAGTACTTC	CASSVAPQGLETQYF
TRBV4-1	TRBJ2-7	16	NA	TRBD2	TGCGCCAGCAGCCAGGTGAGCGGGAGGCCCGCCTACGAGCAGTACTTC	CASSQVSGRPAYEQYF
TRBV4-2	TRBJ2-7	14	few	NA	TGTGCCAGCAGCCCGCCCAGGGCCCCCTACGAGCAGTACTTC	CASSPPRAPYEQYF
TRBV6-1	TRBJ2-1	14	NA	TRBD2	TGTGCCAGCAGCGTGGGACTAGCTTCCAATGAGCAGTTCTTC	CASSVGLASNEQFF
TRBV18	TRBJ2-1	14	NA	TRBD1	TGTGCCAGCTCACACAGGGGGCCTGGGAATGAGCAGTTCTTC	CASSHRGPGNEQFF
TRBV27	TRBJ2-4	17	few	TRBD2	TGTGCCAGCAGTTGGACTAGCGGGAGTGTCGCCAAAAACATTCAGTACTTC	CASSWTSGSVAKNIQYF
TRBV11-2	TRBJ2-7	14	few	TRBD2	TGTGCCAGCAGCGTAACTAGCGGTGCCTACGAGCAGTACTTC	CASSVTSGAYEQYF
TRBV27	TRBJ2-1	12	few	TRBD1	TGTGCCAGCAGTTCAACAGGGGGTGAGCAGTTCTTC	CASSSTGGEQFF
TRBV28	TRBJ1-5	14	NA	TRBD1	TGTGCCAGCAACCAACTGACAGGGTCCAGGCCCCAGCATTTT	CASNQLTGSRPQHF
TRBV5-1	TRBJ2-3	15	NA	TRBD1	TGCGCCAGCAGCCCTCGGACAGGGGACACAGATACGCAGTATTTT	CASSPRTGDTDTQYF
TRBV5-1	TRBJ2-7	14	NA	TRBD2	TGCGCCAGCAGCCCCAGCGGGGCACCTTACGAGCAGTACTTC	CASSPSGAPYEQYF
TRBV19	TRBJ2-7	16	NA	NA	TGTGCCAGTAGTCTCTCGACTGGGCGGGACCCCCTCGAGCAGTACTTC	CASSLSTGRDPLEQYF
TRBV20-1	TRBJ2-2	11	few	NA	TGCAGTGCTAGCGGGATCGGGGAGCTGTTTTTT	CSASGIGELFF
TRBV25-1	TRBJ1-2	15	few	TRBD1	TGTGCCAGCAGTGACCTCGGACAGGGCGCTTTGGGCTACACCTTC	CASSDLGQGALGYTF
TRBV7-6	TRBJ2-7	15	NA	NA	TGTGCCAGCAGCTTAGTGGTCAGGGGATCCTACGAGCAGTACTTC	CASSLVVRGSYEQYF
TRBV19	TRBJ2-7	15	few	TRBD1	TGTGCCAGTAGCTTTTCTAAGGGACAGGTCGACGAGCAGTACTTC	CASSFSKGQVDEQYF
TRBV30	TRBJ2-1	15	NA	TRBD1	TGTGCCTGGAGTGCACAGGGGCTTTTAGACAATGAGCAGTTCTTC	CAWSAQGLLDNEQFF
TRBV6-5	TRBJ2-5	14	NA	NA	TGTGCCACTCGGCGCGGGGTTTACCAAGAGACCCAGTACTTC	CATRRGVYQETQYF
TRBV7-2	TRBJ2-1	15	NA	NA	TGTGCCAGCAGCCAAGGGCTAGCTTTATACAATGAGCAGTTCTTC	CASSQGLALYNEQFF
TRBV29-1	TRBJ2-2	16	NA	TRBD2	TGCAGCGTTGAACCCCAACTAGCGGGAGGTGGCGGGGAGCTGTTTTTT	CSVEPQLAGGGGELFF
TRBV19	TRBJ1-5	16	NA	TRBD1	TGTGCCAGTAGCTTCGCGATAGACAGGGTTGACCAGCCCCAGCATTTT	CASSFAIDRVDQPQHF
TRBV28	TRBJ1-5	14	few	NA	TGTGCCAGCAGTTTGGCGGGGAGCAATCAGCCCCAGCATTTT	CASSLAGSNQPQHF
TRBV19	TRBJ2-1	14	few	TRBD2	TGTGCCAGTAGTCTCTTAGCGGGATACAATGAGCAGTTCTTC	CASSLLAGYNEQFF
TRBV18	TRBJ2-7	15	NA	TRBD1	TGTGCCAGCTCACCCCGGACAGGGCTGGTATACGAGCAGTACTTC	CASSPRTGLVYEQYF
TRBV7-3	TRBJ2-1	14	few	TRBD2	TGTGCCAGCAGCCGGGGACTAGTTCCACATGAGCAGTTCTTC	CASSRGLVPHEQFF
TRBV9	TRBJ2-1	15	NA	NA	TGTGCCAGCAGCGTAGCCAGGGGCGAATACAATGAGCAGTTCTTC	CASSVARGEYNEQFF
TRBV6-5	TRBJ2-3	15	NA	TRBD2	TGTGCCAGCAGTGGGACTAGCGGGAGTCCGGATACGCAGTATTTT	CASSGTSGSPDTQYF
TRBV18	TRBJ2-1	14	NA	NA	TGTGCCAGCTCCCGGGTCCTGAGGGACAATGAGCAGTTCTTC	CASSRVLRDNEQFF
TRBV27	TRBJ1-2	15	few	NA	TGTGCCAGCAGTCGTCGGGACGCGGGGAACTATGGCTACACCTTC	CASSRRDAGNYGYTF
TRBV4-3	TRBJ2-7	18	many	TRBD2	TGCGCCAGCAGCCAAGAACGTCTAGCGGGAGGGCAAGTGTACGAGCAGTACTTC	CASSQERLAGGQVYEQYF
TRBV11-2	TRBJ2-2	15	few	NA	TGTGCCAGCAGGGGATTGACAGGGAACACCGGGGAGCTGTTTTTT	CASRGLTGNTGELFF
TRBV25-1	TRBJ1-1	13	NA	NA	TGTGCCAGCAGTGAACGGGGGAACACTGAAGCTTTCTTT	CASSERGNTEAFF
TRBV5-1	TRBJ2-7	14	NA	TRBD2	TGCGCCAGCAGCTTGGGCGGGAGCTCCTACGAGCAGTACTTC	CASSLGGSSYEQYF
TRBV15	TRBJ2-2	14	NA	NA	TGTGCCACCAGCGAGACAGGGGAGGGCGGGGAGCTGTTTTTT	CATSETGEGGELFF
TRBV9	TRBJ1-2	14	NA	NA	TGTGCCAGCAGCGTTGGGCAGGGCAACTATGGCTACACCTTC	CASSVGQGNYGYTF
TRBV30	TRBJ2-3	13	NA	TRBD2	TGTGCCTGGAGTACTAGCGGGGCAGATACGCAGTATTTT	CAWSTSGADTQYF
TRBV4-2	TRBJ1-2	17	NA	TRBD1	TGTGCCAGCAGCCAAGATCCGGCGTTTACAGGGGGCCGTGGCTACACCTTC	CASSQDPAFTGGRGYTF
TRBV6-5	TRBJ1-5	16	NA	NA	TGTGCCAGCAGTTACTCGAGCAGGGGATCCAATCAGCCCCAGCATTTT	CASSYSSRGSNQPQHF
TRBV5-1	TRBJ2-4	14	NA	TRBD1	TGCGCCAGCAGCGAAGGACAGGGTAAAAACATTCAGTACTTC	CASSEGQGKNIQYF
TRBV5-4	TRBJ2-3	15	few	TRBD2	TGTGCCAGCAGCTTGTCGGCGGGAGGTTCAGATACGCAGTATTTT	CASSLSAGGSDTQYF
TRBV6-4	TRBJ2-1	17	NA	TRBD2	TGTGCCAGCAGTGACTCAAATCTAGCGGGATCCTACAATGAGCAGTTCTTC	CASSDSNLAGSYNEQFF
TRBV18	TRBJ2-5	14	NA	TRBD1	TGTGCCAGCTCACCCGGGACAGGGAGAGAGACCCAGTACTTC	CASSPGTGRETQYF
TRBV7-7	TRBJ2-5	15	NA	NA	TGTGCTAGCAGCTTAGGGGGGACAAACCAAGAGACCCAGTACTTC	CASSLGGTNQETQYF
TRBV18	TRBJ2-7	15	NA	NA	TGTGCCAGCTCACCAATCGGGGTTGCTTCCTACGAGCAGTACTTC	CASSPIGVASYEQYF
TRBV30	TRBJ2-1	16	NA	TRBD2	TGTGCCTGGAGTGCTATTAGCGGGAGGGCTTACAATGAGCAGTTCTTC	CAWSAISGRAYNEQFF
TRBV7-9	TRBJ1-4	19	NA	TRBD1	TGTGCCGTCGCCCTGCCTATGACGGACAGGGTCCAGGTCGGTGAAAAACTGTTTTTT	CAVALPMTDRVQVGEKLFF